Below, 11 T cell receptor beta chains from the same sample are listed, as sequenced in a study of blood T cell repertoires in COVID-19. Sequencing was performed with immunoSEQ multiplex PCR; in TCRdb, only in-frame clones are kept and a portion is missing. Of some 450,000 clones detected, about 90% appear once; the ten largest clones hold 0.8% to 1%. Sequenced: peripheral blood. Source of these receptors: a man younger than 35 with COVID-19, enrolled during active disease.

The V call is TRBV11-2, the J call TRBJ1-6; unclear D gene. This CDR3 contains 18 residues. The V end lost 2 bases, the J end lost 0 bases, and 14 bases lay between the germline ends. Germline V gene lookup returns CDR1 SGHAT and CDR2 FQNNGV. The CDR3 DNA is TGTGCCAGCAGCTTATTTGCCTTGGGGAGCTCCTATAATTCACCCCTCCACTTT. This sequence encodes CASSLFALGSSYNSPLHF.

This clone occurred once. The chain combines TRBV6-5 with TRBJ2-7; 8 bases match TRBD2. The CDR3 loop spans 15 amino acids. Germline CDR1 and CDR2: MNHEY and SVGAGI. Losses at the gene ends were 6 bases for V and 1 base for J; bases not matched to a gene: 8. As DNA, the CDR3 is TGTGCCAGCAGATCTAGGGGGACTAGTTCCTACGAGCAGTACTTC. This codes for CASRSRGTSSYEQYF.

This chain connects TRBV5-6 to TRBJ2-6, with D perhaps matching TRBD1 (6 bases). Germline V gene sequence: CDR1 SGHDT, CDR2 YYEEEE. The CDR3 spans 14 residues. The V end lost 3 bases, the J end lost 2 bases, and 6 bases lay between the germline ends. The chain's CDR3 is CASSYRAGANVLTF. The CDR3 nucleotides are TGTGCCAGCAGCTACAGGGCTGGGGCCAACGTCCTGACTTTC.

The V call is TRBV6-1, the J call TRBJ1-3; no firm D call. The CDR3 has 17 amino acids. Germline V CDR1 and CDR2: MNHNS, SASEGT. Trimming cost V 1 base and J 0 bases, with 13 bases left between them. CDR3 nucleotides: TGTGCCAGCAGTGAAGTATTTGGTAACGGCTCTGGAAACACCATATATTTT. Encoded protein: CASSEVFGNGSGNTIYF.

The V gene is TRBV25-1, the J gene TRBJ2-2, with 12 positions matching TRBD1. The trim removed 4 bases at V and 7 bases at J, leaving 4 bases unmatched. The CDR3 consists of 15 residues. CDR1 is MGHDK, CDR2 SYGVNS, per germline. The CDR3, as DNA: TGTGCCAGCAGTGGGGACAGGGGGCGGGTCGGGGAGCTGTTTTTT. Residues: CASSGDRGRVGELFF.

The rearrangement joins TRBV6-5 to TRBJ2-7; D perhaps matches TRBD1 (6 bases). Trimming took off 4 bases at V and 5 bases at J, with 15 bases between the two ends. Germline V gene sequence: CDR1 MNHEY, CDR2 SVGAGI. CDR3 length: 14 residues. This chain's CDR3 is CASSWDILYDEQYF. In DNA, the CDR3 is TGTGCCAGCAGTTGGGACATCCTCTACGACGAGCAGTACTTC.

V is TRBV3-1 (or the pseudogene TRBV3-2) and J is TRBJ1-2; tentative D call: TRBD1 (6 bases). Per germline, CDR1 LGHDT and CDR2 YNNKEL (reference sequence). The CDR3 extends over 13 amino acids. Trimming took 0 bases from V and 8 from J, leaving 10 bases between them. CDR3 in DNA: TGTGCCAGCAGCCAAGAGCAGGGGCTCGGCTACACCTTC. Its protein is CASSQEQGLGYTF.

V and J are TRBV20-1 and TRBJ1-1, with D tentatively TRBD1 (6 bases). The germline V gene encodes CDR1 DFQATT and CDR2 SNEGSKA (reference sequence). The ends were cut back, 0 bases at V and 7 bases at J, with 6 bases in the middle. There are 11 residues in the CDR3. The CDR3 nucleotides are TGCAGTGCTAGAGAGGACAGTGAAGCTTTCTTT. Translating it yields CSAREDSEAFF.

Regarding this clone: Distinct nucleotide sequences in the sample also encode this CDR3. The J gene is TRBJ2-1, the V gene TRBV29-1; D ambiguous. Trimming took 3 bases from V and 3 from J, leaving 3 bases between them. Per germline, CDR1 SQVTM and CDR2 ANQGSEA. The CDR3 is 11 residues long. The CDR3 loop reads CSVDLYNEQFF. CDR3 bases: TGCAGCGTTGACCTCTACAATGAGCAGTTCTTC.

V is TRBV29-1 and J is TRBJ2-1; 13 bases map to TRBD2. The CDR3 has 14 residues. The V segment lost 4 bases and the J segment 10 bases; nucleotides outside the gene matches: 7. Per germline, CDR1 SQVTM and CDR2 ANQGSEA. DNA for the CDR3: TGCAGCGTTGGGGGACTAGCGGGGCCCCTCGAGCAGTTCTTC. It translates to CSVGGLAGPLEQFF.

The rearrangement uses TRBV18 and TRBJ2-3; maybe TRBD2 (5 bases). Germline CDR1 reads KGHSH; CDR2 reads LQKENI. V shed 3 bases and J shed 0 bases, with 10 bases lying between them. The CDR3 consists of 15 residues. The CDR3 loop reads CASSPDLVSTDTQYF. CDR3 in DNA: TGTGCCAGCTCACCGGACTTAGTGAGCACAGATACGCAGTATTTT.